This record looks at one T cell receptor beta chain sequence and its context. One base away lies a much larger clone, so this may be a sequencing read error. Through Arm-PCR of CDR3 regions and iRepertoire HTBI primers, TCR beta libraries were built. TCRdb re-called the multiplex PCR reads through MiXCR, storing one row per CDR3 protein. The sample has roughly 400,000 distinct CDR3 sequences, around 20% seen once; the top ten hold 14%. The time point is: persistent/refractory GD, antithyroid drugs over 5 years with positive TRAb. Construction of the TCR library relied on RNA isolated from PBMCs. The CDR3 length is 13 residues. Germline CDR1 is DFQATT and CDR2 is SNEGSKA (reference sequence). This sample was included in a study of regulatory T cells in long-lasting Graves disease.

The rearrangement links TRBV20-1 to TRBJ2-7; D uncertain. The receptor was isolated from a female donor with Graves disease. The sequencing used peripheral blood mononuclear cells (PBMCs), collected when the disease was refractory, from a patient treated with antithyroid drugs. CDR3 residues: CSSSLLPAYEQYF. CDR3 nucleotide sequence: TGCAGTTCTAGTTTACTACCAGCCTACGAGCAGTACTTC.